Listed below are T cell receptor beta chains from one sample, sequenced in a study of naive and memory T cell subsets. MiXCR was run by TCRdb on the 5' RACE reads, yielding one entry per CDR3 protein. The table shows just over 25,000 distinct CDR3 sequences, with roughly 25% occurring only once. These receptors all come from a female donor in good health. CDR3s include the opening cysteine and the closing phenylalanine or tryptophan. The D gene is left open where the match is weak. Rows may omit the clone size; those that give it use once, few, many or a size class.

TRBJ1-5,NA,TRBV29-1,many,TGCAGCGTAGCCTCCGGGACAAACAATCAGCCCCAGCATTTT,CSVASGTNNQPQHF
TRBJ2-3,NA,TRBV29-1,medium-sized,TGCAGCGTTGAGGGTGAGGTAATCACAGATACGCAGTATTTT,CSVEGEVITDTQYF
TRBJ2-5,NA,TRBV6-5,NA,TGTGCCAGCAGTTTCGGACGGTTCCAAGAGACCCAGTACTTC,CASSFGRFQETQYF
TRBJ1-2,TRBD1,TRBV29-1,NA,TGCAGCGTCGACCGGACAGGGAGCGATTTGTCCTATGGCTACACCTTC,CSVDRTGSDLSYGYTF
TRBJ1-3,NA,TRBV29-1,NA,TGCAGCCCAACCGGGAGGATGTCTGGAAACACCATATATTTT,CSPTGRMSGNTIYF
TRBJ1-2,NA,TRBV12-3/TRBV12-4,many,TGTGCCAGCAGTTGGGGTTCCTATGGCTACACCTTC,CASSWGSYGYTF
TRBJ2-1,NA,TRBV7-3,NA,TGTGCCAGCAGCTTAAGCCCAGTGTCCAATGAGCAGTTCTTC,CASSLSPVSNEQFF
TRBJ2-1,NA,TRBV6-1,NA,TGTGCCAGCAGCCCCTCCAGGGTAGCCGACAATGAGCAGTTCTTC,CASSPSRVADNEQFF
TRBJ2-3,NA,TRBV6-5,NA,TGTGCCAGCCTAGGGTGGGGGCAAGATACGCAGTATTTT,CASLGWGQDTQYF
TRBJ2-3,NA,TRBV7-2,NA,TGTGCCAGCAGCTTAGGGGGGAGCGGAGATACGCAGTATTTT,CASSLGGSGDTQYF
TRBJ2-5,NA,TRBV29-1,NA,TGCAGCGTTGAAGACGGGACGCGAGAGACCCAGTACTTC,CSVEDGTRETQYF
TRBJ1-6,NA,TRBV18,many,TGTGCCAGCTCACCAACTTGGGGCAAGGATTCACCCCTCCACTTT,CASSPTWGKDSPLHF
TRBJ2-4,NA,TRBV12-3/TRBV12-4,medium-sized,TGTGCCAGCAGTGCTGTTCTGACTGGCGCCAAAAACATTCAGTACTTC,CASSAVLTGAKNIQYF
TRBJ1-1,NA,TRBV6-5,once,TGTGCCAGCAGCCTGGTCGGCAGACAGACTGAAGCTTTCTTT,CASSLVGRQTEAFF
TRBJ2-7,NA,TRBV28,many,TGTGCCAGCAGTTCACCCCTGGGAGGGGGGGACTACTACGAGCAGTACTTC,CASSSPLGGGDYYEQYF
TRBJ1-6,NA,TRBV5-5,few,TGTGCCAGCAGCTTGGGGCTTGAGGCCCTCCACTTT,CASSLGLEALHF
TRBJ1-1,TRBD1,TRBV29-1,NA,TGCAGCGTTTGGACAGGGGCGTACACTGAAGCTTTCTTT,CSVWTGAYTEAFF
TRBJ2-1,TRBD2,TRBV20-1,few,TGCAGTGCCCCGGGACTAGCGGGAGTGAATGAGCAGTTCTTC,CSAPGLAGVNEQFF
TRBJ1-4,NA,TRBV29-1,NA,TGCAGCGTGAGGGCCGGGACCGACACGAGCAGCTATGAAAAACTGTTTTTT,CSVRAGTDTSSYEKLFF
TRBJ2-6,TRBD1,TRBV20-1,medium-sized,TGCAGTGCTAGTCGAGGGACAGGATTATCTGGGGCCAACGTCCTGACTTTC,CSASRGTGLSGANVLTF
TRBJ2-7,TRBD2,TRBV25-1,few,TGTGCCAGCAGTAGGGGTGGGCTAGCGGGGTACGAGCAGTACTTC,CASSRGGLAGYEQYF
TRBJ1-1,NA,TRBV20-1,NA,TGCAGTGCTAGGTCCGAATCGGGCACTGAAGCTTTCTTT,CSARSESGTEAFF
TRBJ1-1,NA,TRBV27,many,TGTGCCAGCAGTCCGAAGATGTCGGGAACTGAAGCTTTCTTT,CASSPKMSGTEAFF
TRBJ1-1,NA,TRBV29-1,few,TGCAGCGCATTACCTGGGGCAGCTGAAGCTTTCTTT,CSALPGAAEAFF
TRBJ1-4,NA,TRBV12-3/TRBV12-4,few,TGTGCCAGCGGCCAATATGGGTCTAATGAAAAACTGTTTTTT,CASGQYGSNEKLFF
TRBJ2-1,TRBD1,TRBV20-1,few,TGCAGTGCTCATGGGACAGGGGGTATCTACAATGAGCAGTTCTTC,CSAHGTGGIYNEQFF
TRBJ2-1,TRBD2,TRBV11-2,many,TGTGCCAGCAGCTTAGATCGGGCTAGCGGGAGGTACTACAATGAGCAGTTCTTC,CASSLDRASGRYYNEQFF
TRBJ2-1,TRBD1,TRBV6-5,few,TGTGCCAGCAGCGACAGGGGGCCCTACAATGAGCAGTTCTTC,CASSDRGPYNEQFF
TRBJ2-6,TRBD1,TRBV27,many,TGTGCCAGCAGTTTCCGGGACAGGGTTCTTACTGGGGCCAACGTCCTGACTTTC,CASSFRDRVLTGANVLTF
TRBJ1-3,NA,TRBV5-1,NA,TGCGCCAGCAGCTATGGGGAAAATCGTGCAGGAAACACCATATATTTT,CASSYGENRAGNTIYF
TRBJ2-3,TRBD1,TRBV6-2/TRBV6-3,few,TGTGCCAGCATCATCGGGACAGGGAGGACAGATACGCAGTATTTT,CASIIGTGRTDTQYF